Below are 30 T cell receptor beta chains sequenced from a single sample in a study of blood T cell repertoires in COVID-19. This table comes from immunoSEQ multiplex PCR, and its TCRdb copy is limited to in-frame clones, with some not included. The repertoire holds 200,000 to 300,000 clones, around 89% seen once, with roughly 8.6% in the top ten. Material: PBMCs or T cells enriched from blood (not recorded which). The source is a man in his forties who had recovered from COVID-19.

Concerning this clone: An end of the junction differs from the germline gene, which may be a read error. The chain uses TRBV10-1 and TRBJ2-7; D remains ambiguous. This CDR3 comprises 9 residues. Germline V gene data show CDR1 as WNHNN and CDR2 as SYGVQD (reference sequence). CDR3 amino acids: CASSRPRDF. CDR3 sequence (DNA): TGCGCCAGCAGTCGACCCCGGGACTTC.

The rearrangement uses TRBV4-3 and TRBJ1-1; D is unclear. V lost 4 bases and J 0 bases, leaving 12 bases between the germline ends. The CDR3 is 15 residues long. Per germline, CDR1 LGHNA and CDR2 YSLEER. The CDR3 is CASSRSNEVNTEAFF. The DNA for the CDR3 is TGCGCCAGCAGCCGATCGAATGAGGTGAACACTGAAGCTTTCTTT.

This sequence joins TRBV5-6 and TRBJ2-1; 10 bases map to TRBD1. The CDR3 has 15 residues. The V and J ends lost 3 bases and 4 bases, in that order; junction bases with no gene match: 4. The germline V gene has CDR1 SGHDT and CDR2 YYEEEE. This CDR3 reads CASSSWDRGYNEQFF. CDR3 nucleotides: TGTGCCAGCAGCTCTTGGGACAGGGGATACAATGAGCAGTTCTTC.

V and J are TRBV19 and TRBJ2-7; 12 bases are shared with TRBD1. Germline V gene sequence: CDR1 LNHDA, CDR2 SQIVND (reference sequence). The CDR3 runs 15 residues. The V gene end was trimmed by 7 bases and the J gene end by 4 bases; junction bases not matched to a gene: 8. The CDR3, as DNA: TGTGCCAGTATCCGGGGACAGGGGGCGCCTTACGAGCAGTACTTC. The encoded protein is CASIRGQGAPYEQYF.

This clone was seen only once. The same CDR3 is also encoded by other DNA sequences in this sample. V and J are TRBV12-3 or TRBV12-4 and TRBJ1-4, with D possibly matching TRBD1 (6 bases). The CDR3 loop spans 13 amino acids. Trimming took off 1 base at V and 8 bases at J, with 8 bases between the two ends. The DNA of the CDR3 is TGTGCCAGCAGTTTAGTTCAGGGGGAAAAACTGTTTTTT. Translation gives CASSLVQGEKLFF.

This rearrangement joins TRBV2 to TRBJ2-5; D perhaps matches TRBD2 (5 bases). CDR3 length: 14 residues. Trimming removed 7 bases from V and 0 bases from J, with 12 bases in between. Germline CDR1 is SNHLY and CDR2 is FYNNEI. The CDR3 DNA is TGTGCCAGCATGAAATCGGGGTACCAAGAGACCCAGTACTTC. Amino acid sequence: CASMKSGYQETQYF.

CDR3 sequence (DNA): TGTGCCAGCAGCCCCACTCCCGGGACTATCGGGACCGGGGAGCTGTTTTTT. Its protein product is CASSPTPGTIGTGELFF. V is TRBV3-1 (or the pseudogene TRBV3-2) and J is TRBJ2-2; 7 bases match TRBD2. The CDR3 loop spans 17 amino acids. The trim removed 4 bases at V and 5 bases at J, leaving 13 bases unmatched. The germline V gene has CDR1 LGHDT and CDR2 YNNKEL (reference sequence).

The gene calls are TRBV28 and TRBJ2-1; 12 bases fit TRBD2. This CDR3 has 16 amino acids. The ends lost 5 bases at V and 9 bases at J; junction bases unmatched: 11. Germline V gives CDR1 MDHEN, CDR2 SYDVKM. CDR3 sequence: CASSLTTSGSFGEQFF. The CDR3 DNA is TGTGCCAGCAGTCTGACGACTAGCGGGAGTTTCGGTGAGCAGTTCTTC.

This sequence joins TRBV18 and TRBJ2-5; perhaps TRBD1 as D (5 bases). Germline assignment: CDR1 KGHSH and CDR2 LQKENI. CDR3 size: 14 residues. The V end lost 2 bases, the J end lost 7 bases, and 14 bases lay between the germline ends. This chain's CDR3 is CASSPSPGQGTQYF. CDR3 sequence (DNA): TGTGCCAGCTCACCATCCCCGGGCCAGGGGACCCAGTACTTC.

The CDR3 protein is CASIPNSGPVGNTIYF. The DNA for the CDR3 is TGTGCCAGCATTCCGAACTCAGGGCCGGTGGGAAACACCATATATTTT. V is TRBV2 and J is TRBJ1-3; D perhaps matches TRBD1 (5 bases). V lost 7 bases, J lost 4 bases, and 20 bases lay in between. This CDR3 has 16 residues. Germline V gene sequence: CDR1 SNHLY, CDR2 FYNNEI.

V usage is TRBV27 and J usage is TRBJ1-1; D may be TRBD1 (5 bases). The germline V gene encodes CDR1 MNHEY and CDR2 SMNVEV (reference sequence). The CDR3 has 13 residues. The V gene lost 4 bases and the J gene lost 4 bases, with 10 bases spanning the gap. The DNA of the CDR3 is TGTGCCAGCAGTTATAGGGGTATCACTGAAGCTTTCTTT. Its protein product is CASSYRGITEAFF.

The chain has TRBV24-1 and TRBJ2-3; TRBD1 matches 10 bases. V lost 3 bases and J lost 4; bases outside the gene matches: 9. There are 17 residues in the CDR3. Germline CDR1 KGHDR, CDR2 SFDVKD. The CDR3 DNA sequence: TGTGCCACCAGTGATACCCGGACAGGGGGAAAGGCAGATACGCAGTATTTT. Amino acids: CATSDTRTGGKADTQYF.

The chain uses TRBV5-1 and TRBJ1-2; the D gene is possibly TRBD1 (6 bases). V lost 1 base and J 6 bases, leaving 7 bases between the germline ends. The V gene's germline CDR1 is SGHRS and CDR2 YFSETQ. The CDR3 is made up of 12 amino acids. CDR3 in DNA: TGCGCCAGCAGCTTGACAGGGAATGGCTACACCTTC. Amino acid sequence: CASSLTGNGYTF.

The chain employs TRBV6-5 and TRBJ1-1; TRBD1 is a possible D gene (5 bases). Germline V gene data show CDR1 as MNHEY and CDR2 as SVGAGI. The CDR3 has 12 residues. V lost 0 bases, J lost 11 bases, and 10 bases lay in between. CDR3 in DNA: TGTGCCAGCAGTTACTCGACTGGGGGGGCTTTCTTT. Translating it yields CASSYSTGGAFF.

A note on this clone: Compared with germline, one end of the junction differs, possibly owing to a read error. The chain joins TRBV20-1 to TRBJ2-1; tentatively, D is TRBD2 (6 bases). This CDR3 is 16 amino acids long. The germline V gene encodes CDR1 DFQATT and CDR2 SNEGSKA (reference sequence). The CDR3 protein is CSASRLVFRSYNGQFF. CDR3 coding DNA: TGCAGTGCAAGTAGACTAGTTTTTCGGTCCTACAATGGGCAGTTCTTC.

The chain recombines TRBV18 with TRBJ1-1; a weak D match, TRBD1 (6 bases). Looked up from germline, CDR1 is KGHSH and CDR2 is LQKENI. The CDR3 length is 15 residues. V lost 6 bases to trimming and J lost 2 bases, with 16 bases between them. The CDR3 DNA reads TGTGCCAGCTCCCTAATTGAGGGGGTTAACACTGAAGCTTTCTTT. Its protein product is CASSLIEGVNTEAFF. The variable domain in full, completed from reference TRBV18 and TRBJ1-1, reads NAGVMQNPRHLVRRRGQEARLRCSPMKGHSHVYWYRQLPEEGLKFMVYLQKENIIDESGMPKERFSAEFPKEGPSILRIQQVVRGDSAAYFCASSLIEGVNTEAFFGQGTRLTVV.

J is TRBJ1-3 and V is TRBV7-2, with TRBD1 as a possible D gene (5 bases). This CDR3 spans 17 amino acids. The germline gives CDR1 SGHTA, CDR2 FQGNSA. The germline V and J ends were trimmed by 1 base and 0 bases, with 13 bases remaining between them. DNA for the CDR3: TGTGCCAGCAGCTTAGGTCCCCCAGGGCTCTCTGGAAACACCATATATTTT. Encoded protein: CASSLGPPGLSGNTIYF.

This clone has just one count. The V gene is TRBV5-1, the J gene TRBJ2-3; D call uncertain. Germline lookup yields CDR1 SGHRS and CDR2 YFSETQ. The CDR3 spans 15 residues. Trimming took 4 bases from V and 2 from J, leaving 14 bases between them. In DNA, the CDR3 is TGCGCCAGCAGCCGTGGTGATGGAGACACAGATACGCAGTATTTT. Encoded protein: CASSRGDGDTDTQYF.

The CDR3 nucleotides are TGTGCCAGCAGCTTAATGGGGACAGGGGTCAACACTGAAGCTTTCTTT. Amino acids: CASSLMGTGVNTEAFF. The chain recombines TRBV7-3 with TRBJ1-1; TRBD1 matches at 10 bases. CDR1 is SGHTA, CDR2 FQGTGA, per germline. CDR3 size: 16 residues. The V and J ends lost 1 base and 2 bases, in that order; junction bases with no gene match: 4.

The rearrangement links TRBV18 to TRBJ1-4; D is perhaps TRBD1 (5 bases). CDR3 length equals 13 residues. CDR1 is KGHSH and CDR2 is LQKENI in the germline V gene. With 3 bases removed from V and 13 bases from J, the gap between germline ends came to 15 bases. CDR3 loop: CASSPDTLGRLFF. CDR3 coding DNA: TGTGCCAGCTCACCGGACACCTTGGGTAGACTGTTTTTT.

This chain connects TRBV7-5 to TRBJ2-7; the table assigns TRBD2, which was not confirmed against the DNA. TRBV7-5 is a recognized pseudogene. The CDR3 is 16 amino acids. CDR3 protein: CARSLLEGRLVYEQYF. The CDR3 region has the DNA TGTGCCAGAAGCTTGTTGGAGGGGCGTTTGGTCTACGAGCAGTACTTC.

The V and J genes are TRBV19 and TRBJ2-5; TRBD2 matches at 8 bases. CDR1 and CDR2 from the germline V gene are LNHDA and SQIVND (reference sequence). Trimming at V came to 6 bases and at J to 1 base, leaving 4 bases not matched to a gene. This CDR3 has 14 residues. The CDR3 is CASSRREGQETQYF. The CDR3 DNA is TGTGCCAGTAGCCGCCGGGAGGGCCAAGAGACCCAGTACTTC.

The chain couples TRBV9 to TRBJ1-6; TRBD1 agrees at 9 bases. The germline V gene encodes CDR1 SGDLS and CDR2 YYNGEE. The CDR3 is 15 amino acids. The V gene end was trimmed by 3 bases and the J gene end by 8 bases; junction bases not matched to a gene: 6. The CDR3 sequence is CASSARDREYSPLHF. CDR3 coding DNA: TGTGCCAGCAGCGCCAGGGACAGGGAATATTCACCCCTCCACTTT. Full variable domain (rest looked up from reference TRBV9 and TRBJ1-6): DSGVTQTPKHLITATGQRVTLRCSPRSGDLSVYWYQQSLDQGLQFLIQYYNGEERAKGNILERFSAQQFPDLHSELNLSSLELGDSALYFCASSARDREYSPLHFGNGTRLTVT.

The chain has TRBV5-5 and TRBJ1-6; D gene ambiguous. In germline, CDR1 is SGHKS, CDR2 YYEKEE (reference sequence). The CDR3 contains 14 residues. Trimming removed 4 bases at V and 5 bases at J, with 10 bases between. Here the CDR3 DNA reads TGTGCCAGCAGCCAGGCGACGGATAATTCACCCCTCCACTTT. Its translation: CASSQATDNSPLHF.

This chain joins TRBV19 and TRBJ1-5, with D possibly TRBD1 on 6 matching bases. Germline V CDR1 and CDR2: LNHDA, SQIVND (reference sequence). The CDR3 is made up of 14 amino acids. V was pared by 8 bases and J by 6 bases, with 17 bases between. The CDR3 DNA reads as TGTGCCAGTGGAGGGGGGGGCAGGGTTCAGCCCCAGCATTTT. Translating it yields CASGGGGRVQPQHF.

V usage is TRBV9 and J usage is TRBJ1-2, with 8 bases that match TRBD1. Looked up from germline, CDR1 is SGDLS and CDR2 is YYNGEE. The CDR3 contains 14 residues. V gave up 3 bases and J gave up 4 bases; unmatched junction bases: 5. The CDR3 coding sequence is TGTGCCAGCAGCGGTACAGGGGGTGTCTATGGCTACACCTTC. Its translation: CASSGTGGVYGYTF.

The chain recombines TRBV3-1 (or the pseudogene TRBV3-2) with TRBJ2-5; D is possibly TRBD1 (5 bases). Trimming stripped 1 base from V and 3 bases from J, with 15 bases between. The V gene's germline CDR1 is LGHDT and CDR2 YNNKEL (reference sequence). The CDR3 contains 16 residues. Here the CDR3 DNA reads TGTGCCAGCAGCCAAGCGGACATAGGTACGAAAGAGACCCAGTACTTC. Its protein product is CASSQADIGTKETQYF.

V gene TRBV19 combines with J gene TRBJ1-2; 8 bases fit TRBD1. V was pared by 6 bases and J by 4 bases, with 13 bases of the junction left unmatched. The CDR3 sequence is 16 residues long. Germline-derived CDR1 and CDR2 are LNHDA and SQIVND (reference sequence). This chain's CDR3 is CASSEPGQGLAYGYTF. CDR3 nucleotide sequence: TGTGCCAGTAGCGAACCAGGACAGGGTCTTGCCTATGGCTACACCTTC.

In its sample, this clone was seen a few times. The chain has TRBV5-1 and TRBJ2-5; 7 bases fit TRBD2. Trimming cost V 0 bases and J 3 bases; bases outside gene matches: 5. The CDR3 totals 15 residues. The germline CDR1 and CDR2 sequences are SGHRS and YFSETQ. The CDR3 loop is CASSLGKGGEETQYF. DNA of the CDR3: TGCGCCAGCAGCTTGGGCAAGGGAGGGGAAGAGACCCAGTACTTC.

V usage is TRBV7-2 and J usage is TRBJ2-2; 8 positions agree with TRBD2. CDR1 and CDR2 (germline): SGHTA, FQGNSA. This CDR3 spans 16 amino acids. V shed 1 base and J 6 bases; nucleotides not matched to a gene: 7. CDR3 sequence reads: CASSLVTGGPPGELFF. DNA of the CDR3: TGTGCCAGCAGCTTAGTCACGGGGGGGCCCCCCGGGGAGCTGTTTTTT. Variable domain in full (rest from reference TRBV7-2 and TRBJ2-2): GAGVSQSPSNKVTEKGKDVELRCDPISGHTALYWYRQSLGQGLEFLIYFQGNSAPDKSGLPSDRFSAERTGGSVSTLTIQRTQQEDSAVYLCASSLVTGGPPGELFFGEGSRLTVL.